Presented here are 24 T cell receptor beta chains from one specimen sequenced in a study of T cell responses to AZD1222 COVID-19 vaccine. Only in-frame clones appear in the TCRdb table, and some are missing; sequencing was by immunoSEQ multiplex PCR. The sample includes 130,000 to 150,000 clones, around 86% of them seen just once. The sequencing used peripheral blood, collected on day 0 of MenACWY control vaccination. The receptors here all came from an adult in good health.

The J gene is TRBJ1-2, the V gene TRBV6-1, with D unclear. With 3 bases removed from V and 8 bases from J, the gap between germline ends came to 13 bases. The CDR3 runs 13 residues. Germline V gene sequence: CDR1 MNHNS, CDR2 SASEGT. The CDR3 DNA sequence: TGTGCCAGCAGTGACCGGGTGGTCGAGGGCTACACCTTC. It specifies CASSDRVVEGYTF.

The genes are TRBV4-2 and TRBJ1-1; D remains ambiguous. Germline CDR1 LGHNA, CDR2 YNFKEQ. This CDR3 region has 15 residues. Trimming removed 0 bases at V and 0 bases at J, with 8 bases between. CDR3 sequence reads: CASSQDFSMNTEAFF. CDR3 bases: TGTGCCAGCAGCCAAGATTTCTCGATGAACACTGAAGCTTTCTTT.

J is TRBJ2-5 and V is TRBV30, with TRBD2 as a possible D gene (5 bases). Per germline, CDR1 GTSNPN and CDR2 SVGIG (reference sequence). The CDR3 length is 16 residues. V lost 2 bases, J lost 0 bases, and 16 bases lay in between. This CDR3 is CAWSRVVGRHQETQYF. CDR3 bases: TGTGCCTGGAGTAGAGTGGTAGGGAGACACCAAGAGACCCAGTACTTC.

This clone was observed once. The chain links TRBV3-1 (or the pseudogene TRBV3-2) to TRBJ1-6; D not certain. Germline CDR1 and CDR2: LGHDT and YNNKEL (reference sequence). CDR3 length: 12 residues. The CDR3 coding sequence is TGTGTTGGGGAATGGGGTAATTCACCCCTCCACTTT. This gives the protein CVGEWGNSPLHF.

The V and J genes are TRBV5-1 and TRBJ2-1; D not certain. The CDR3 contains 18 residues. From germline, CDR1 is SGHRS and CDR2 YFSETQ. V gave up 0 bases and J gave up 7 bases, with 23 bases separating them. This chain's CDR3 is CASSLAILRHDAPNEQFF. The CDR3 bases are TGCGCCAGCAGCTTGGCTATCTTGCGACACGACGCTCCGAATGAGCAGTTCTTC.

The V gene is TRBV27, the J gene TRBJ2-7, with TRBD1 identical over 8 bases. Germline CDR1 and CDR2: MNHEY and SMNVEV (reference sequence). V gave up 5 bases and J gave up 5 bases; unmatched junction bases: 14. The CDR3 contains 16 residues. The CDR3 DNA follows: TGTGCCAGCAGTACCGGGACAGGTCAACTCCCGGACGAGCAGTACTTC. It translates to CASSTGTGQLPDEQYF.

This clone was seen ten or more times. The chain couples TRBV7-9 to TRBJ1-4; D perhaps matches TRBD1 (5 bases). The germline V and J ends were trimmed by 5 bases and 7 bases, with 17 bases remaining between them. This CDR3 has 15 amino acids. Germline V gene data show CDR1 as SEHNR and CDR2 as FQNEAQ (reference sequence). The CDR3 DNA follows: TGTGCCAGCAGCCTACCGATTGGGGCCGGTGAAAAACTGTTTTTT. Translating it yields CASSLPIGAGEKLFF.

CDR3 sequence: CSVGQAHTDTQYF. The CDR3 nucleotides are TGCAGCGTTGGGCAAGCCCACACAGATACGCAGTATTTT. V usage is TRBV29-1 and J usage is TRBJ2-3; D is unresolved. The CDR3 length is 13 residues. Between the trimmed V and J ends, which lost 4 bases and 2 bases, there was a span of 10 bases. CDR1 and CDR2 from the germline V gene are SQVTM and ANQGSEA.

This rearrangement joins TRBV7-7 to TRBJ2-1, with TRBD1 matching 7 bases. CDR3 length equals 15 residues. J gave up 6 bases and V 5 bases, and 10 bases lay outside the gene matches. Germline V gene sequence: CDR1 SSHAT, CDR2 FNYEAQ (reference sequence). Written as DNA, the CDR3 is TGTGCCAGCAGCAGATCATGGGGACAGATCAATGAGCAGTTCTTC. Amino acid sequence: CASSRSWGQINEQFF.

V usage is TRBV29-1 and J usage is TRBJ2-6; D uncertain. CDR3 length: 18 residues. In germline, CDR1 is SQVTM, CDR2 ANQGSEA. Trimming stripped 0 bases from V and 3 bases from J, with 18 bases between. As DNA, the CDR3 is TGCAGCGTTGAAGATAGGACGGGCAGGTTCAGTGGGGCCAACGTCCTGACTTTC. It yields the protein CSVEDRTGRFSGANVLTF.

The rearrangement uses TRBV5-6 and TRBJ1-6; 8 bases fit TRBD1. Unmatched junction bases numbered 6, after V lost 4 bases and J lost 6 bases. This CDR3 comprises 15 residues. Germline CDR1 SGHDT, CDR2 YYEEEE. The CDR3 loop is CASSPQGAGNSPLHF. The CDR3 DNA reads TGTGCCAGCAGCCCTCAGGGGGCGGGTAATTCACCCCTCCACTTT.

This chain uses TRBV9 with TRBJ1-2; no clear D. V lost 5 bases to trimming and J lost 5 bases, with 7 bases between them. In germline, CDR1 is SGDLS, CDR2 YYNGEE. The CDR3 sequence is 11 residues long. The CDR3 sequence is CASSGRYGYTF. The CDR3 DNA reads TGTGCCAGCAGTGGACGGTATGGCTACACCTTC.

V and J are TRBV9 and TRBJ2-1; weak D call: TRBD2 (6 bases). V was clipped by 1 base and J by 1 base, with 9 bases between them. In germline, CDR1 is SGDLS, CDR2 YYNGEE. This CDR3 contains 15 residues. The CDR3 loop is CASSVSGSSYNEQFF. In DNA form, the CDR3 reads TGTGCCAGCAGCGTAAGCGGGTCTTCCTACAATGAGCAGTTCTTC.

The rearrangement links TRBV7-3 to TRBJ1-5; D is possibly TRBD1 (5 bases). V was pared by 1 base and J by 0 bases, with 10 bases between. CDR1 is SGHTA and CDR2 is FQGTGA in the germline V gene. CDR3 length equals 16 residues. The DNA for the CDR3 is TGTGCCAGCAGCTTAAGGCGCAGGGATAGCAATCAGCCCCAGCATTTT. This sequence encodes CASSLRRRDSNQPQHF.

This clone turned up a few times. This rearrangement joins TRBV2 to TRBJ1-4; 11 bases agree with TRBD1. Germline lookup yields CDR1 SNHLY and CDR2 FYNNEI. V lost 6 bases to trimming and J lost 4 bases; unmatched junction nucleotides: 4. The CDR3 is 15 residues long. The CDR3 DNA reads TGTGCCAGCAGGGACAGGGGGCGGGGTAATGAAAAACTGTTTTTT. As protein: CASRDRGRGNEKLFF.

This clone has only one observation. The genes are TRBV5-6 and TRBJ1-6, with D maybe TRBD1 (6 bases). CDR3 length: 14 residues. Trimming left V 3 bases short and J 7 bases short, with 11 bases between. CDR1 is SGHDT, CDR2 YYEEEE, per germline. The CDR3 region is CASSWDIQNSPLHF. CDR3 coding DNA: TGTGCCAGCAGCTGGGACATCCAAAATTCACCCCTCCACTTT.

This clone was counted a single time. The chain uses TRBV2 and TRBJ1-5; D might be TRBD1 (6 bases). Germline V CDR1 and CDR2: SNHLY, FYNNEI. This CDR3 spans 13 amino acids. V was trimmed by 3 bases and J by 4 bases, leaving 7 bases between them. The CDR3 sequence is CASSDQGNQPQHF. As DNA, the CDR3 is TGTGCCAGCAGTGACCAGGGGAATCAGCCCCAGCATTTT.

This chain connects TRBV11-2 to TRBJ1-1, with D possibly being TRBD1 (5 bases). V was trimmed by 1 base and J by 0 bases, leaving 9 bases between them. The CDR3 covers 15 residues. CDR1 and CDR2 from the germline V gene are SGHAT and FQNNGV. This CDR3 reads CASSLGQTMNTEAFF. CDR3 coding DNA: TGTGCCAGCAGCTTAGGACAGACTATGAACACTGAAGCTTTCTTT.

V is TRBV28 and J is TRBJ1-5, with D maybe TRBD1 (5 bases). CDR1 and CDR2 from the germline V gene are MDHEN and SYDVKM. The V end lost 8 bases, the J end lost 7 bases, and 12 bases lay between the germline ends. The CDR3 is 12 residues long. The CDR3 region has the DNA TGTGCCAGCGGGGGAGGAAGCCAGCCCCAGCATTTT. Its translation is CASGGGSQPQHF.

The V and J genes are TRBV7-9 and TRBJ1-5; D perhaps matches TRBD1 (6 bases). With 5 bases removed from V and 2 bases from J, the gap between germline ends came to 7 bases. The length of the CDR3 is 13 residues. Germline CDR1 is SEHNR and CDR2 is FQNEAQ (reference sequence). CDR3 sequence reads: CASSRTGNQPQHF. The CDR3 DNA is TGTGCCAGCAGCCGGACAGGCAATCAGCCCCAGCATTTT.

This chain joins TRBV6-5 and TRBJ1-2; D is unresolved. CDR3 length: 15 residues. V gave up 0 bases and J gave up 4 bases, with 12 bases separating them. Germline CDR1 MNHEY, CDR2 SVGAGI. CDR3: CASSYSRVHGYGYTF. DNA of the CDR3: TGTGCCAGCAGTTACTCGAGAGTGCACGGCTATGGCTACACCTTC.

This clone was detected a few times. This chain links TRBV6-5 with TRBJ1-1, with D maybe TRBD1 (6 bases). From germline, CDR1 is MNHEY and CDR2 SVGAGI. V lost 7 bases, J lost 5 bases, and 17 bases lay in between. The length of the CDR3 is 14 residues. CDR3 nucleotides: TGTGCCAGCACTCTTGGGGGCTACGGGACTGAAGCTTTCTTT. Encoded protein: CASTLGGYGTEAFF.

Only a few counts were recorded for this clone. The chain has TRBV10-2 and TRBJ2-7; D assignment may be TRBD1 or TRBD2 (6 bases each). Germline V gene lookup returns CDR1 WSHSY and CDR2 SAAADI. V was cut by 4 bases and J by 7 bases, with 11 bases left in between. This CDR3 has 12 amino acids. The CDR3 is CASSVGGAEQYV. For the CDR3, the DNA is TGCGCCAGCAGTGTCGGGGGCGCTGAGCAGTACGTC.

This clone appeared a few times. The chain is built from TRBV2 and TRBJ2-4; weak D call: TRBD1 (6 bases). The CDR3 is 16 amino acids. Between the trimmed V and J ends, which lost 0 bases and 2 bases, there was a span of 11 bases. Germline CDR1 SNHLY, CDR2 FYNNEI. The CDR3 reads CASSEAMTGPKNIQYF. The CDR3 bases are TGTGCCAGCAGTGAAGCAATGACAGGACCCAAAAACATTCAGTACTTC.